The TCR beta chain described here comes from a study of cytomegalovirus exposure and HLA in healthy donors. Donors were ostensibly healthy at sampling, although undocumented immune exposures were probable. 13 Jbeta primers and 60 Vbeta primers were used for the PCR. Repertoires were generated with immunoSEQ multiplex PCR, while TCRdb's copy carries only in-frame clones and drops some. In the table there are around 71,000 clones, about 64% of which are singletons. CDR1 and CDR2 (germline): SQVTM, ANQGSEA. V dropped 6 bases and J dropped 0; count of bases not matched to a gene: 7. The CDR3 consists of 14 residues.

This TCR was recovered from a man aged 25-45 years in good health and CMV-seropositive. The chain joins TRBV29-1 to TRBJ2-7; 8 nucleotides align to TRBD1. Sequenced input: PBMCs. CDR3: CSVTRDRRSYEQYF. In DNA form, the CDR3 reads TGCAGCGTGACCCGGGACAGGCGCTCCTACGAGCAGTACTTC.